The next 26 T cell receptor beta chains were all read from a single sample in a study of blood T cell repertoires in COVID-19 (dated by TCRdb to about 2020). Receptors were amplified or captured by the immunoSEQ multiplex PCR assay. Held by TCRdb, this immuneACCESS table contains in-frame sequences only and omits some clones. Under half of the omission traces to an unresolved V gene where checked; the cause of the rest is unknown. For this sample there are 150,000 to 200,000 clones; about 87% appear just once. In total, the top ten clones hold under 0.65% of the sample. The sequenced material came from peripheral blood. All receptors come from a man between 60 and 75 years old with COVID-19, enrolled during active disease.

The J gene is TRBJ1-1, the V gene TRBV2, with 8 nucleotides matching TRBD1. Germline assignment: CDR1 SNHLY and CDR2 FYNNEI. The J segment lost 6 bases and the V segment lost 4 bases, leaving 4 bases of the junction unmatched. The CDR3 is 13 amino acids. The CDR3: CASSGQGFAEAFF. The CDR3 coding sequence is TGTGCCAGCAGTGGACAGGGGTTTGCTGAAGCTTTCTTT.

This chain connects TRBV18 to TRBJ1-1; 8 nucleotides align to TRBD1. V dropped 2 bases and J dropped 8; count of bases not matched to a gene: 10. CDR1 and CDR2 (germline): KGHSH, LQKENI. The CDR3 spans 15 residues. CDR3 nucleotide sequence: TGTGCCAGCTCACCAATGATTACAGGGGGAGACGAAGCTTTCTTT. Translating gives CASSPMITGGDEAFF.

For the CDR3, the DNA is TGCAGCGTTTTCGCCCCAGGGGACTATGGCTACACCTTC. Its protein product is CSVFAPGDYGYTF. J is TRBJ1-2 and V is TRBV29-1, with D perhaps matching TRBD1 (6 bases). Germline assignment: CDR1 SQVTM and CDR2 ANQGSEA. The CDR3 is 13 amino acids. V was trimmed by 5 bases and J by 3 bases, leaving 13 bases between them. Based on the CDR3 plus reference TRBV29-1 and TRBJ1-2, the full variable domain is SAVISQKPSRDICQRGTSLTIQCQVDSQVTMMFWYRQQPGQSLTLIATANQGSEATYESGFVIDKFPISRPNLTFSTLTVSNMSPEDSSIYLCSVFAPGDYGYTFGSGTRLTVV.

This chain links TRBV27 with TRBJ1-2; D might be TRBD1 (6 bases). The germline V gene encodes CDR1 MNHEY and CDR2 SMNVEV (reference sequence). V was cut by 6 bases and J by 0 bases, with 17 bases left in between. This CDR3 contains 16 residues. The CDR3 nucleotides read TGTGCCAGCAGGGGTCAGGGGCCGCACTCTAACTATGGCTACACCTTC. It translates to CASRGQGPHSNYGYTF.

The gene calls are TRBV3-1 (or the pseudogene TRBV3-2) and TRBJ2-7; D call uncertain. The CDR3 totals 13 residues. The germline V and J ends were trimmed by 3 bases and 6 bases, with 12 bases remaining between them. Germline-derived CDR1 and CDR2 are LGHDT and YNNKEL (reference sequence). The CDR3 protein is CASSQRGSGEQYF. CDR3 bases: TGTGCCAGCAGCCAGCGAGGTTCGGGCGAGCAGTACTTC.

The V and J genes are TRBV6-6 and TRBJ2-7; D may be TRBD1 (6 bases). The CDR3 length is 14 residues. The ends were cut back, 3 bases at V and 5 bases at J, with 14 bases in the middle. Germline V gene data show CDR1 as MNHNY and CDR2 as SVGAGI (reference sequence). This chain's CDR3 is CASSYIGQSDEQYF. The CDR3 DNA reads TGTGCCAGCAGTTATATCGGACAGAGCGACGAGCAGTACTTC.

V usage is TRBV11-3 and J usage is TRBJ1-4; the D gene is possibly TRBD1 (6 bases). The CDR3 is 15 amino acids. V was cut by 2 bases and J by 5 bases, with 12 bases left in between. Per germline, CDR1 SGHNT and CDR2 YENEEA. CDR3: CASSLQGTKNEKLFF. DNA of the CDR3: TGTGCCAGCAGCTTACAGGGGACTAAGAATGAAAAACTGTTTTTT.

The chain employs TRBV27 and TRBJ1-5, with D perhaps TRBD1 (6 bases). The CDR3 totals 15 residues. Germline CDR1 reads MNHEY; CDR2 reads SMNVEV (reference sequence). Trimming pared 5 bases from V and 6 bases from J, leaving 17 bases between. CDR3 DNA sequence: TGTGCCAGCAGTAGGGACGGGATCAGGGGTCAGCCCCAGCATTTT. Protein: CASSRDGIRGQPQHF.

This clone was seen a handful of times. The chain is built from TRBV30 and TRBJ1-6, with TRBD1 matching 7 bases. CDR3 length: 17 residues. Trimming at V came to 4 bases and at J to 7 bases, leaving 16 bases not matched to a gene. CDR1 is GTSNPN, CDR2 SVGIG, per germline (reference sequence). In nucleotides, the CDR3 is TGTGCCTGGACCTCCGCCCTAGGGGGCCAAGGGAATTCACCCCTCCACTTT. Its translation: CAWTSALGGQGNSPLHF. Supplemented by reference TRBV30 and TRBJ1-6, the full variable domain reads SQTIHQWPATLVQPVGSPLSLECTVEGTSNPNLYWYRQAAGRGLQLLFYSVGIGQISSEVPQNLSASRPQDRQFILSSKKLLLSDSGFYLCAWTSALGGQGNSPLHFGNGTRLTVT.

The V and J genes are TRBV27 and TRBJ1-4; no reliable D call. V lost 3 bases and J 0 bases, leaving 8 bases between the germline ends. CDR3 size: 15 residues. The germline gives CDR1 MNHEY, CDR2 SMNVEV (reference sequence). CDR3 nucleotides: TGTGCCAGCAGTTTCTCGGGTGCAACTAATGAAAAACTGTTTTTT. The encoded protein is CASSFSGATNEKLFF.

The V gene is TRBV29-1, the J gene TRBJ1-2, with 7 bases lining up with TRBD1. Per germline, CDR1 SQVTM and CDR2 ANQGSEA. The CDR3 is made up of 13 amino acids. Trimming at V came to 8 bases and at J to 2 bases, leaving 8 bases not matched to a gene. As DNA, the CDR3 is TGCAGCATTTCAAACAGGGGCAACTATGGCTACACCTTC. Its translation: CSISNRGNYGYTF.

The gene calls are TRBV19 and TRBJ2-5, with 7 bases fitting TRBD1. The CDR3 contains 14 residues. The germline CDR1 and CDR2 sequences are LNHDA and SQIVND (reference sequence). Trimming removed 7 bases from V and 5 bases from J; junction bases left unmatched: 10. As DNA, the CDR3 is TGTGCCAGTACCTCCAGGGGGATGAAGGAGACCCAGTACTTC. Protein product: CASTSRGMKETQYF.

Many counts were recorded for this clone. This chain uses TRBV7-8 with TRBJ1-3; D unclear. Trimming took off 2 bases at V and 1 base at J, with 18 bases between the two ends. Per the germline V gene, CDR1 is SGHVS and CDR2 is FQNEAQ. The CDR3 consists of 18 residues. In nucleotides, the CDR3 is TGTGCCAGCAGCTTAAGGTTTCGCGCGGGAGATTCTGGAAACACCATATATTTT. Its protein is CASSLRFRAGDSGNTIYF.

The chain couples TRBV2 to TRBJ2-1; 9 nucleotides match TRBD2. Trimming at V came to 3 bases and at J to 10 bases, leaving 7 bases not matched to a gene. The CDR3 is 14 amino acids. Germline assignment: CDR1 SNHLY and CDR2 FYNNEI. The CDR3 bases are TGTGCCAGCAGTGACAGGAGCGGGGGGCTGGAGCAGTTCTTC. It translates to CASSDRSGGLEQFF.

A note on this clone: Other DNA sequences in the sample encode the same CDR3. V gene TRBV11-2 combines with J gene TRBJ1-2; 9 bases map to TRBD1. CDR3 length: 13 residues. The V gene's germline CDR1 is SGHAT and CDR2 FQNNGV. The trim removed 3 bases at V and 8 bases at J, leaving 4 bases unmatched. This CDR3 is CASSLDRGGGYTF. The CDR3 DNA is TGTGCCAGCAGCTTGGACAGGGGCGGGGGCTACACCTTC.

The chain is built from TRBV18 and TRBJ2-4, with D possibly TRBD1 on 6 matching bases. The V gene lost 2 bases and the J gene lost 0 bases, with 8 bases spanning the gap. The CDR3 consists of 15 residues. In germline, CDR1 is KGHSH, CDR2 LQKENI. In DNA, the CDR3 is TGTGCCAGCTCACCAGACAGGCTAGCCAAAAACATTCAGTACTTC. Its protein product is CASSPDRLAKNIQYF.

The chain recombines TRBV5-1 with TRBJ1-4, with TRBD1 matching 8 bases. This CDR3 has 14 residues. The V gene end was trimmed by 4 bases and the J gene end by 6 bases; junction bases not matched to a gene: 5. From germline, CDR1 is SGHRS and CDR2 YFSETQ. CDR3 nucleotides: TGCGCCAGCAGCCTCGGACAGGGTTATGAAAAACTGTTTTTT. Amino acid sequence: CASSLGQGYEKLFF.

This chain joins TRBV4-1 and TRBJ2-3, with 8 bases that match TRBD2. Germline CDR1 MGHRA, CDR2 YSYEKL. This CDR3 comprises 17 residues. V shed 5 bases, J shed 0 bases, and the junction held 10 bases outside the gene matches. CDR3: CASSLRGDLGSTDTQYF. The CDR3 region has the DNA TGCGCCAGCAGCTTGCGGGGGGACCTGGGTAGCACAGATACGCAGTATTTT.

The chain has TRBV7-2 and TRBJ1-4, with TRBD1 matching 7 bases. The V segment lost 0 bases and the J segment 8 bases; nucleotides outside the gene matches: 6. Germline lookup yields CDR1 SGHTA and CDR2 FQGNSA. The CDR3 is 15 residues long. The CDR3 sequence is CASSLAPDRFEKLFF. The CDR3 nucleotides read TGTGCCAGCAGCTTAGCGCCGGACAGGTTCGAAAAACTGTTTTTT.

The chain carries TRBV5-6 and TRBJ1-2; weak D call: TRBD1 (6 bases). The CDR3 has 13 residues. V shed 4 bases and J shed 4 bases, with 11 bases lying between them. CDR1 is SGHDT and CDR2 is YYEEEE in the germline V gene. The CDR3 loop is CASSIGQRYGYTF. The CDR3 nucleotides read TGTGCCAGCAGCATCGGACAGCGCTATGGCTACACCTTC.

This clone was recorded once. The junction shows a germline mismatch at one end, possibly a read error. V gene TRBV7-7 combines with J gene TRBJ2-5, with D tentatively TRBD2 (7 bases). Looked up from germline, CDR1 is SSHAT and CDR2 is FNYEAQ (reference sequence). The CDR3 is 16 residues long. CDR3 nucleotide sequence: TGTGCTAGCATCCCAGGAGGGGGGGCCGCTCAAGAGACCCAGTACTTC. Protein sequence: CASIPGGGAAQETQYF.

The chain is built from TRBV29-1 and TRBJ2-1, with 9 bases fitting TRBD2. Germline V gene data show CDR1 as SQVTM and CDR2 as ANQGSEA. The J segment lost 6 bases and the V segment lost 7 bases, leaving 19 bases of the junction unmatched. The CDR3 length is 17 residues. For the CDR3, the DNA is TGCAGCGCCACCCCCTTACAGCGGGGGGCGGTCGGCAATGAGCAGTTCTTC. This gives the protein CSATPLQRGAVGNEQFF.

Details on this clone: This same CDR3 is encoded by further DNA sequences in the sample. The chain uses TRBV6-5 and TRBJ1-1, with D possibly matching TRBD1 (6 bases). Per germline, CDR1 MNHEY and CDR2 SVGAGI. The CDR3 loop spans 16 amino acids. Trimming left V 0 bases short and J 0 bases short, with 11 bases between. The chain's CDR3 is CASSYSRGGMNTEAFF. CDR3 coding DNA: TGTGCCAGCAGTTACTCCAGGGGCGGCATGAACACTGAAGCTTTCTTT.

This sequence joins TRBV7-2 and TRBJ1-3; D not certain. The CDR3 is made up of 13 amino acids. Germline-derived CDR1 and CDR2 are SGHTA and FQGNSA. With 8 bases removed from V and 3 bases from J, the gap between germline ends came to 11 bases. This CDR3 reads CASRGGFGNTIYF. The CDR3 region has the DNA TGTGCCAGCCGGGGAGGTTTTGGAAACACCATATATTTT.

This chain joins TRBV7-2 and TRBJ2-3; the match to TRBD2 covers 15 bases. The J segment lost 3 bases and the V segment lost 5 bases, leaving 6 bases of the junction unmatched. Germline-derived CDR1 and CDR2 are SGHTA and FQGNSA. CDR3 length equals 17 residues. The CDR3, as DNA: TGTGCCAGCAGCGCTCGGACTAGCGGGGGGGCAACAGATACGCAGTATTTT. Translating it yields CASSARTSGGATDTQYF. The full variable domain, completed using reference TRBV7-2 and TRBJ2-3, is GAGVSQSPSNKVTEKGKDVELRCDPISGHTALYWYRQSLGQGLEFLIYFQGNSAPDKSGLPSDRFSAERTGGSVSTLTIQRTQQEDSAVYLCASSARTSGGATDTQYFGPGTRLTVL.

The CDR3 protein is CAWKGGPGNQPQHF. For the CDR3, the DNA is TGTGCCTGGAAAGGGGGCCCGGGCAATCAGCCCCAGCATTTT. The rearrangement links TRBV30 to TRBJ1-5, with 7 bases fitting TRBD1. J was trimmed by 2 bases and V by 4 bases; bases with no gene match: 5. The CDR3 spans 14 residues. Germline CDR1 GTSNPN, CDR2 SVGIG (reference sequence).